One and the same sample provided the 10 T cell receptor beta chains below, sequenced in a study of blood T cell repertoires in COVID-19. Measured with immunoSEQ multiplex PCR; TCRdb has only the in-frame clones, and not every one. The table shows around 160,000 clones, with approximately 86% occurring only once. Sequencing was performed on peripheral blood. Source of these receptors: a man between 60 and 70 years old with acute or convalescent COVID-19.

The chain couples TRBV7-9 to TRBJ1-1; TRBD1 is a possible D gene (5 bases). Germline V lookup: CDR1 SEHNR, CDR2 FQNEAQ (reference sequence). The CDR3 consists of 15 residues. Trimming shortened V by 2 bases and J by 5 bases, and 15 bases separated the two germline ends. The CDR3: CASSLLRPGGTEAFF. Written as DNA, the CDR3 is TGTGCCAGCAGCTTACTACGGCCCGGGGGGACTGAAGCTTTCTTT.

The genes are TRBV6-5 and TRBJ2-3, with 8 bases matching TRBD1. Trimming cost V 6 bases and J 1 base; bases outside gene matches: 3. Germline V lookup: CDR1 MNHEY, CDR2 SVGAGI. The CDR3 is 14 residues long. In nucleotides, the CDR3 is TGTGCCAGCAGAAAGACAGGGGGCACAGATACGCAGTATTTT. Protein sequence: CASRKTGGTDTQYF.

CDR3 residues: CASSEGAETAFF. The DNA of the CDR3 is TGTGCCAGCAGTGAAGGGGCGGAGACTGCTTTCTTT. V usage is TRBV25-1 and J usage is TRBJ1-1; the D gene is possibly TRBD1 (5 bases). Deletions cut 2 bases from V and 11 bases from J, with 12 bases between. This CDR3 has 12 residues. Per the germline V gene, CDR1 is MGHDK and CDR2 is SYGVNS.

In DNA form, the CDR3 reads TGTGCCAGCAGCTTAGATCCGGGAAGGAACTATGGCTACACCTTC. The encoded protein is CASSLDPGRNYGYTF. This chain links TRBV7-2 with TRBJ1-2; D is unclear. Trimming shortened V by 1 base and J by 2 bases, and 11 bases separated the two germline ends. This CDR3 comprises 15 residues. Germline lookup yields CDR1 SGHTA and CDR2 FQGNSA.

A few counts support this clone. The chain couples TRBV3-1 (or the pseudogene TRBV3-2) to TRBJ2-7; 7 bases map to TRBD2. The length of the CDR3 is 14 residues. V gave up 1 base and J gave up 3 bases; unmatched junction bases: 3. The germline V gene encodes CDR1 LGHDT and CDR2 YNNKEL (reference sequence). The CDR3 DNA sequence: TGTGCCAGCAGCCAAGTCCCTAGCGGCTACGAGCAGTACTTC. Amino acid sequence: CASSQVPSGYEQYF.

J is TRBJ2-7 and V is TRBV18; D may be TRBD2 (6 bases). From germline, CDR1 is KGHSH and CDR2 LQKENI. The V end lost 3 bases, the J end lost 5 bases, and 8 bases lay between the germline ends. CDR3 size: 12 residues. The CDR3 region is CASSPSGDEQYF. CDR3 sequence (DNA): TGTGCCAGCTCACCCTCGGGGGACGAGCAGTACTTC. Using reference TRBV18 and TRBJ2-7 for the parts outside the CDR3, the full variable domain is NAGVMQNPRHLVRRRGQEARLRCSPMKGHSHVYWYRQLPEEGLKFMVYLQKENIIDESGMPKERFSAEFPKEGPSILRIQQVVRGDSAAYFCASSPSGDEQYFGPGTRLTVT.

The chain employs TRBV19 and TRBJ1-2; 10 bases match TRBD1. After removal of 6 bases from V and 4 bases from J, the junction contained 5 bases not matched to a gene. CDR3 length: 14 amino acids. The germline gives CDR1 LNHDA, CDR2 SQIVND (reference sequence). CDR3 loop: CASRAGQGSYGYTF. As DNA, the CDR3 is TGTGCCAGTAGGGCGGGACAGGGGTCCTATGGCTACACCTTC.

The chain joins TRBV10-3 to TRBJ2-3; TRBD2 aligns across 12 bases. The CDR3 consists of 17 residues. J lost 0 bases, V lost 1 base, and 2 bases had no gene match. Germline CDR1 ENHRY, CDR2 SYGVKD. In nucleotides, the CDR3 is TGTGCCATCAGTGAGTTGGGGACTAGCGGGAGCACAGATACGCAGTATTTT. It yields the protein CAISELGTSGSTDTQYF.

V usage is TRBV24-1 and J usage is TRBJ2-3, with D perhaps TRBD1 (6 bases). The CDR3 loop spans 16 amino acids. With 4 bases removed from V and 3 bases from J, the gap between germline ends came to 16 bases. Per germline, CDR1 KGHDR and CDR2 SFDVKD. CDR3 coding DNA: TGTGCCACCAGTGACGCGGCCGGGACATTTACAGATACGCAGTATTTT. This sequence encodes CATSDAAGTFTDTQYF.

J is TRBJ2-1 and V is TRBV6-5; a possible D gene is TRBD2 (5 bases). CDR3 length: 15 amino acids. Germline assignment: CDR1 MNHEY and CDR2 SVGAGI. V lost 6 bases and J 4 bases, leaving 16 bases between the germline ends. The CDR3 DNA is TGTGCCAGCAGCCCGAGTACTAGTCGATACAATGAGCAGTTCTTC. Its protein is CASSPSTSRYNEQFF.